This TCR beta chain emerged from a study of T cell changes during pregnancy in multiple sclerosis. This table comes from immunoSEQ multiplex PCR, and its TCRdb copy is limited to in-frame clones, with some not included. The sample has 50,000 to 75,000 clones; 91% are singletons. Germline values: CDR1 SGHRS, CDR2 YFSETQ. V was cut by 1 base and J by 5 bases, with 17 bases left in between. This CDR3 region has 16 residues. The J gene is TRBJ2-3, the V gene TRBV5-1; weak D call: TRBD1 (5 bases). This specimen was peripheral blood, taken after pregnancy. The clonotype was recovered from a female donor in good health, enrolled as a control in a pregnancy study. Here the CDR3 DNA reads TGCGCCAGCAGCTTGTATCCTGGCAGGGATAAAGATACGCAGTATTTT. Its translation is CASSLYPGRDKDTQYF.